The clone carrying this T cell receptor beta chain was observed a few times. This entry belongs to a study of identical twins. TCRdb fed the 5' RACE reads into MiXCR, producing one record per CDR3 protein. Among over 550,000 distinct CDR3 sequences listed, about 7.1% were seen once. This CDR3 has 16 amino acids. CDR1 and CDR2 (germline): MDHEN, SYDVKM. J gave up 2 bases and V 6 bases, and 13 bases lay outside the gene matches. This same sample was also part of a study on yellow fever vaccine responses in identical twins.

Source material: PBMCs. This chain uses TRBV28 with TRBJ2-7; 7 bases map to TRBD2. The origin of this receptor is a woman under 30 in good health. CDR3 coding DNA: TGTGCCAGCAGCTACCTGTTGTTAGCGGGTACCTACGAGCAGTACTTC. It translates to CASSYLLLAGTYEQYF. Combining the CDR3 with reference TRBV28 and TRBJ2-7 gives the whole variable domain DVKVTQSSRYLVKRTGEKVFLECVQDMDHENMFWYRQDPGLGLRLIYFSYDVKMKEKGDIPEGYSVSREKKERFSLILESASTNQTSMYLCASSYLLLAGTYEQYFGPGTRLTVT.